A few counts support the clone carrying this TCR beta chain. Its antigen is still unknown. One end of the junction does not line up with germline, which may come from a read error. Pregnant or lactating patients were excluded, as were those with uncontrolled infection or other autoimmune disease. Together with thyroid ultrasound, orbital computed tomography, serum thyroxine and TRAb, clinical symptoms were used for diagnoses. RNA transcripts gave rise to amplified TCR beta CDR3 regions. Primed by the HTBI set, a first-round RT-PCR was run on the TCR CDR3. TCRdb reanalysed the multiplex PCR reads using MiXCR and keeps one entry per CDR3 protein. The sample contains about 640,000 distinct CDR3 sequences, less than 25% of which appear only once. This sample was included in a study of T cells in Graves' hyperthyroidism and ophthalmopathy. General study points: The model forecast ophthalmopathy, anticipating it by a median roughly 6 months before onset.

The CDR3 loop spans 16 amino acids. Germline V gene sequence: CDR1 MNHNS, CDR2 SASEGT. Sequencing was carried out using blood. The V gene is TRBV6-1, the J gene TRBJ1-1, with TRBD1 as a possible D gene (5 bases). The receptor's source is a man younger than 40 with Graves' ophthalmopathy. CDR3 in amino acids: CASSEVLGRGDTEAFF. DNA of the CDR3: TGTGCCAGCAGCGAAGTACTCGGACGGGGGGACACTGAAGCTTTCTTT.